This passage covers 18 T cell receptor beta chains from one sample sequenced in a study of blood T cells in healthy people across ages (dated by TCRdb to between 2014 and 2017). The library relied on 5' RACE. The listed sequencing device is Illumina HiSeq 2500. A second PCR of roughly 6 to 12 cycles was run with a J-beta primer mix and a sample-barcoded 5' primer. The public reads were quality trimmed at Q25 with fastp and then assembled into clones with MiXCR by TCRdb, keeping productive beta chains. Here each entry gathers all rows of one CDR3 protein and keeps the most common genes and DNA. Present in this sample are around 1.5 million distinct CDR3 sequences, approximately 42% of which were seen just once. Roughly 7.9% of the sample lies in the top ten. The sample was blood. These receptors originate from a woman aged 18-29 years in good health.

This clonotype was recorded once. The CDR3 is CASSKEGWGTSTRNEQYF. CDR3 nucleotides: TGTGCCAGCAGCAAAGAGGGATGGGGGACTAGCACTCGGAATGAGCAGTACTTC. V and J are TRBV11-2 and TRBJ2-7; 9 bases align to TRBD2. This CDR3 spans 18 amino acids. The V segment lost 5 bases and the J segment 7 bases; nucleotides outside the gene matches: 21. Germline CDR1 is SGHAT and CDR2 is FQNNGV.

This clonotype was counted between two and nine times. This chain joins TRBV12-3 or TRBV12-4 and TRBJ2-4; TRBD2 might be the D (7 bases). The DNA end lines up better with TRBJ2-7; the J call may be wrong. The length of the CDR3 is 14 residues. This CDR3 reads CATRDGGGRYEQYF. The CDR3 nucleotides read TGTGCCACACGAGACGGCGGGGGCCGCTACGAGCAGTACTTC.

This clonotype occurred a few times. The J gene is TRBJ2-5, the V gene TRBV20-1; TRBD2 is a possible D gene (5 bases). V was shortened by 0 bases and J by 9 bases, with 17 bases between the two germline ends. Germline CDR1 DFQATT, CDR2 SNEGSKA (reference sequence). The CDR3 sequence is 14 residues long. CDR3 sequence (DNA): TGCAGTGCTAGAGATCGGCGGGTCGGCTGGGCCCAGTACTTC. Translating gives CSARDRRVGWAQYF.

The chain links TRBV24-1 to TRBJ2-7; D is undetermined. V dropped 4 bases and J dropped 1 base, with 16 bases sitting between them. Germline lookup yields CDR1 KGHDR and CDR2 SFDVKD. The CDR3 has 16 amino acids. CDR3 residues: CATSDRAGRRSYEQYF. The CDR3 DNA reads as TGTGCCACCAGTGACCGGGCAGGCAGGAGATCCTACGAGCAGTACTTC.

This clonotype was seen more than once but under ten times. The chain joins TRBV7-9 to TRBJ1-1; a possible D gene is TRBD1 (5 bases). Per germline, CDR1 SEHNR and CDR2 FQNEAQ (reference sequence). Trimming pared 5 bases from V and 2 bases from J, leaving 15 bases between. CDR3 length: 15 amino acids. The CDR3 sequence is CASSPAVGGNTEAFF. The CDR3 DNA reads as TGTGCCAGCAGCCCAGCCGTGGGGGGAAACACTGAAGCTTTCTTT.

This clonotype was detected many times. The chain has TRBV6-2 or TRBV6-3 and TRBJ2-5; D remains unclear. Germline V gene sequence: CDR1 MNHEY, CDR2 SVGEGT. V was shortened by 3 bases and J by 3 bases, with 5 bases between the two germline ends. The CDR3 consists of 12 residues. Here the CDR3 DNA reads TGTGCCAGCAGTTATTCGGAAGAGACCCAGTACTTC. As protein: CASSYSEETQYF.

The chain combines TRBV4-2 with TRBJ2-7, with TRBD2 identical over 7 bases. The J call may be in error: the DNA end matches TRBJ2-5 better. In germline, CDR1 is LGHNA, CDR2 YNFKEQ. The CDR3 consists of 17 residues. Here the CDR3 reads CASSQDWVGASGETQYF. The CDR3 region has the DNA TGTGCCAGCAGCCAAGATTGGGTTGGAGCTAGCGGAGAGACCCAGTACTTC.

This clonotype occurred a few times. This chain connects TRBV6-2 or TRBV6-3 to TRBJ1-2, with TRBD1 matching over 7 bases. The germline gives CDR1 MNHEY, CDR2 SVGEGT. The CDR3 loop spans 13 amino acids. V lost 5 bases, J lost 4 bases, and 4 bases stayed unmatched. The CDR3 spells CASSKGQAYGYTF. In DNA, the CDR3 is TGTGCCAGCAGTAAAGGACAGGCCTATGGCTACACCTTC.

This clonotype was seen just once. The chain links TRBV10-3 to TRBJ1-2; weak D call: TRBD1 (5 bases). V lost 5 bases, J lost 1 base, and 23 bases lay in between. The CDR3 consists of 18 residues. Germline V gene sequence: CDR1 ENHRY, CDR2 SYGVKD. The CDR3 DNA reads TGTGCCATCAGTTCCGGGACTCAACCTCGGGGGTTTAACTATGGCTACACCTTC. Amino acids: CAISSGTQPRGFNYGYTF.

The J gene is TRBJ2-5, the V gene TRBV4-2; 7 nucleotides match TRBD2. The CDR3 sequence is 17 residues long. The trim removed 1 base at V and 5 bases at J, leaving 13 bases unmatched. The germline gives CDR1 LGHNA, CDR2 YNFKEQ. As DNA, the CDR3 is TGTGCCAGCAGCCAAGGGGGTCTAGCCTGGGAGGGGGAGACCCAGTACTTC. Translating it yields CASSQGGLAWEGETQYF.

V is TRBV12-3 or TRBV12-4 and J is TRBJ2-5; D call uncertain. The germline V and J ends were trimmed by 8 bases and 5 bases, with 9 bases remaining between them. The CDR3 covers 11 residues. The DNA for the CDR3 is TGTGCCAGCCGACATTCGGAGACCCAGTACTTC. Protein product: CASRHSETQYF.

As for this clonotype: This may arise from a read error, as a much more abundant clone is one base away. In DNA form, the CDR3 reads TGCAGCGTTGTTAGCGGGGCTCCCAATGAGCAGTTCTTC. It encodes CSVVSGAPNEQFF. The V call is TRBV29-1, the J call TRBJ2-1; 8 nucleotides agree with TRBD2. V lost 4 bases, J lost 6 bases, and 5 bases stayed unmatched. Germline V gene lookup returns CDR1 SQVTM and CDR2 ANQGSEA. This CDR3 comprises 13 residues.

This clonotype was seen a handful of times. The chain employs TRBV5-5 and TRBJ2-5; D could derive from TRBD1 or TRBD2 (5 bases each). The CDR3 consists of 14 residues. V was shortened by 3 bases and J by 3 bases, with 12 bases between the two germline ends. CDR1 SGHKS and CDR2 YYEKEE come from the germline V gene (reference sequence). In DNA form, the CDR3 reads TGTGCCAGCAGCTCCCCGGGACGCGAAGAGACCCAGTACTTC. The encoded protein is CASSSPGREETQYF.

Only a few counts were recorded for this clonotype. The rearrangement joins TRBV20-1 to TRBJ1-1; D uncertain. Germline values: CDR1 DFQATT, CDR2 SNEGSKA (reference sequence). Trimming cost V 7 bases and J 3 bases, with 9 bases left between them. The CDR3 is 11 residues long. Here the CDR3 DNA reads TGCAGTGTACTTATCGACACTGAAGCTTTCTTT. Translating gives CSVLIDTEAFF.

The V and J genes are TRBV5-6 and TRBJ1-1; tentatively, D is TRBD1 (6 bases). V was clipped by 4 bases and J by 6 bases, with 16 bases between them. In germline, CDR1 is SGHDT, CDR2 YYEEEE. This CDR3 comprises 14 residues. In DNA, the CDR3 is TGTGCCAGCAGCAACCTCGCCAGGGGCCCTGAAGCTTTCTTT. Its protein is CASSNLARGPEAFF. Full variable domain (missing parts from reference TRBV5-6 and TRBJ1-1): DAGVTQSPTHLIKTRGQQVTLRCSPKSGHDTVSWYQQALGQGPQFIFQYYEEEERQRGNFPDRFSGHQFPNYSSELNVNALLLGDSALYLCASSNLARGPEAFFGQGTRLTVV.

A remark on this clonotype: One end of the junction does not line up with germline, which may come from a read error. The CDR3 DNA reads TGTGCCAGCAGGGAAGGGACAGGGCGGTTCTCGGCTTTCTTT. Its translation is CASREGTGRFSAFF. V usage is TRBV6-1 and J usage is TRBJ1-1, with 9 positions matching TRBD1. CDR3 length: 14 residues. Germline loops: CDR1 MNHNS, CDR2 SASEGT.

In its sample, this clonotype was seen a few times. V is TRBV20-1 and J is TRBJ2-7; D call uncertain. Germline V CDR1 and CDR2: DFQATT, SNEGSKA (reference sequence). Trimming removed 5 bases at V and 3 bases at J, with 14 bases between. The CDR3 consists of 13 residues. As DNA, the CDR3 is TGCAGTGCTGCGGTGGGTGGGGTCTACGAGCAGTACTTC. Protein sequence: CSAAVGGVYEQYF.

The rearrangement joins TRBV2 to TRBJ2-5; TRBD1 matches 9 bases. Unmatched junction bases numbered 9, after V lost 6 bases and J lost 13 bases. The CDR3 is made up of 12 amino acids. The germline CDR1 and CDR2 sequences are SNHLY and FYNNEI. The CDR3 region is CASRSQGAERYF. In DNA, the CDR3 is TGTGCCAGCAGATCACAGGGGGCCGAGCGGTACTTC.